The 20 T cell receptor beta chains presented below share a single source sample, sequenced in a study of T cells expressing NK-cell markers. TCRdb reanalyzed the 5' RACE reads and collapses them to one entry per CDR3 protein, without DNA. The sample totals about 260,000 distinct CDR3 sequences. Sequencing used blood T cells: a sorted CD56 or NKG2C T cell subset, CD4+ or CD8+ T cells, or bulk PBMC T cells (not recorded which). The receptors derive from a man aged 18 to 29 in good health.

V and J are TRBV12-3 or TRBV12-4 and TRBJ1-3. This CDR3 is built from 16 residues. CDR3 sequence: CASSPTGLNSGNTIYF.

The chain recombines TRBV12-3 or TRBV12-4 with TRBJ2-1; there is no DNA to check the TCRdb D call of TRBD1. The CDR3 contains 11 residues. The CDR3 spells CASRGGDHGFF.

The chain links TRBV29-1 to TRBJ2-3; absent DNA, TCRdb's TRBD2 call cannot be checked. The CDR3 runs 14 residues. Germline CDR1 reads SQVTM; CDR2 reads ANQGSEA. This CDR3 reads CSVVAGASADTQYF.

The CDR3 sequence: CSVWTGQANEQFF. This chain joins TRBV29-1 and TRBJ2-1; the TRBD1 assignment by TCRdb is unverifiable without DNA. This CDR3 has 13 amino acids. Germline CDR1 reads SQVTM; CDR2 reads ANQGSEA.

V gene TRBV10-3 combines with J gene TRBJ2-5; the D gene TCRdb calls, TRBD1, cannot be checked with no DNA. In germline, CDR1 is ENHRY, CDR2 SYGVKD. The CDR3 is 15 amino acids. CDR3 residues: CAISESGQGEETQYF.

J is TRBJ2-3 and V is TRBV30. CDR1 GTSNPN and CDR2 SVGIG come from the germline V gene (reference sequence). The CDR3 length is 12 residues. The CDR3 sequence is CAWSVRVGTQYF.

The chain employs TRBV29-1 and TRBJ2-1; TCRdb selects TRBD1, and the lack of DNA leaves this call unchecked. The CDR3 has 16 amino acids. CDR1 SQVTM and CDR2 ANQGSEA come from the germline V gene. CDR3 protein: CSVAPGQGSSYNEQFF.

The rearrangement joins TRBV18 to TRBJ1-5; TCRdb's assignment of TRBD1 cannot be checked, as there is no DNA. The CDR3 contains 15 residues. The germline CDR1 and CDR2 sequences are KGHSH and LQKENI. CDR3 in amino acids: CASSPAGTGVQPQHF. Variable domain in full (rest from reference TRBV18 and TRBJ1-5): NAGVMQNPRHLVRRRGQEARLRCSPMKGHSHVYWYRQLPEEGLKFMVYLQKENIIDESGMPKERFSAEFPKEGPSILRIQQVVRGDSAAYFCASSPAGTGVQPQHFGDGTRLSIL.

The chain uses TRBV27 and TRBJ2-1. The CDR3 is 17 amino acids. Germline CDR1 MNHEY, CDR2 SMNVEV (reference sequence). CDR3 amino acids: CASRTYLRGSSYNEQFF.

This chain joins TRBV25-1 and TRBJ2-4. The CDR3 spans 14 residues. CDR1 is MGHDK, CDR2 SYGVNS, per germline. The CDR3: CASSDRLLKNIQYF.

The V gene is TRBV20-1, the J gene TRBJ1-5; TCRdb lists TRBD1, though no DNA is available to test this call. The CDR3 runs to 16 residues. The germline V gene encodes CDR1 DFQATT and CDR2 SNEGSKA (reference sequence). The CDR3 reads CSARGSGTGSNQPQHF.

The rearrangement links TRBV4-1 to TRBJ2-7; TCRdb selects TRBD1, and the lack of DNA leaves this call unchecked. Germline V CDR1 and CDR2: MGHRA, YSYEKL. The CDR3 loop spans 14 amino acids. The CDR3 sequence is CASSRSQGPYEQYF.

The chain links TRBV3-1 to TRBJ1-2. CDR1 and CDR2 (germline): LGHDT, YNNKEL (reference sequence). The CDR3 has 14 amino acids. CDR3 amino acids: CASSQAATSYGYTF. Looking up the rest from reference TRBV3-1 and TRBJ1-2 gives the full variable domain: DTAVSQTPKYLVTQMGNDKSIKCEQNLGHDTMYWYKQDSKKFLKIMFSYNNKELIINETVPNRFSPKSPDKAHLNLHINSLELGDSAVYFCASSQAATSYGYTFGSGTRLTVV.

This chain links TRBV5-1 with TRBJ1-4; the TRBD1 assignment by TCRdb is unverifiable without DNA. This CDR3 spans 15 amino acids. From germline, CDR1 is SGHRS and CDR2 YFSETQ. The CDR3 loop reads CASSRTGSNNEKLFF.

The rearrangement uses TRBV12-3 or TRBV12-4 and TRBJ2-3; TCRdb names TRBD1, which stays unverified in the absence of DNA. This CDR3 is built from 16 residues. The chain's CDR3 is CASRETGAPYTDTQYF.

The rearrangement joins TRBV12-3 or TRBV12-4 to TRBJ2-3; TCRdb lists TRBD2, though no DNA is available to test this call. The CDR3 length is 17 residues. The CDR3 loop is CASSLQVGAGVADTQYF.

The chain recombines TRBV15 with TRBJ2-7; the TRBD2 assignment by TCRdb is unverifiable without DNA. Germline V lookup: CDR1 LNHNV, CDR2 YYDKDF (reference sequence). This CDR3 region has 13 residues. Here the CDR3 reads CATSGTRDYEQYF.

This chain uses TRBV29-1 with TRBJ2-3; TCRdb gives TRBD2 as the D gene, but with no DNA this cannot be confirmed. The CDR3 totals 14 residues. Germline V CDR1 and CDR2: SQVTM, ANQGSEA. Here the CDR3 reads CSVGVSGMTDTQYF.

The chain couples TRBV27 to TRBJ2-1. CDR1 MNHEY and CDR2 SMNVEV come from the germline V gene (reference sequence). The CDR3 covers 15 residues. The CDR3 is CASSLYRQDVGEQFF.

This chain joins TRBV12-3 or TRBV12-4 and TRBJ2-2; no DNA is available, so the TRBD1 call from TCRdb remains unchecked. This CDR3 spans 14 amino acids. CDR3 sequence reads: CASSLGTGTGELFF.